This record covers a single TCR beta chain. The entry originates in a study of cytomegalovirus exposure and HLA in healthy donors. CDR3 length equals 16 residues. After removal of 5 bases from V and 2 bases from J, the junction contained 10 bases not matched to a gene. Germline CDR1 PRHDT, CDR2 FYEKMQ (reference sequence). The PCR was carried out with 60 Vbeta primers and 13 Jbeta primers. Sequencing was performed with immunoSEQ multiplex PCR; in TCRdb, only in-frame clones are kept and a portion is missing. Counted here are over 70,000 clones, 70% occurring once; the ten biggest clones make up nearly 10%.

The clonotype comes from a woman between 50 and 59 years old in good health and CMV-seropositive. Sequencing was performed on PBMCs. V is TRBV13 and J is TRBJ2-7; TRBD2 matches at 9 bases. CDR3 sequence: CASSPSGTSRTYEQYF. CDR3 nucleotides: TGTGCCAGCAGCCCTTCTGGGACTAGCCGAACCTACGAGCAGTACTTC.